This T cell receptor (beta chain) stems from a study of control samples from healthy donors and cancer patients. Trimming took 0 bases from V and 10 from J, leaving 13 bases between them. Germline assignment: CDR1 MNHEY and CDR2 SVGAGI. This CDR3 is 14 amino acids long. Only in-frame clones appear in the TCRdb table, and some are missing; sequencing was by immunoSEQ multiplex PCR. This table holds about 120,000 clones, 87% found once. This clone has only one observation. The rearrangement links TRBV6-5 to TRBJ2-1, with a weak D call TRBD2 (7 bases). This sequence was found in a man aged 25 to 40 in good health. Specimen: blood. The CDR3 protein is CASSYSAGAWEQFF. In DNA, the CDR3 is TGTGCCAGCAGTTACTCTGCGGGGGCATGGGAGCAGTTCTTC.